The source of this TCR beta chain is a study of T cell responses to AZD1222 COVID-19 vaccine. Study results and caveats: The donor cohort was predominantly white British with a female majority, and clonal diversity may have been underestimated.

Sequencing used immunoSEQ multiplex PCR; TCRdb keeps in-frame clones, though not all of them. Here the sample spans about 120,000 clones, more than 80% being singletons. Concerning this clone: Its target is not known.

Sequencing was performed on peripheral blood, taken 28 days after the second dose of the MenACWY control vaccine. The clonotype comes from an adult who received the MenACWY meningococcal vaccine as a control.

The chain's CDR3 is CASSLGAGGSNQPQHF. Here the CDR3 DNA reads TGCGCCAGCAGCTTGGGGGCAGGGGGTAGCAATCAGCCCCAGCATTTT. This chain links TRBV5-1 with TRBJ1-5, with 7 bases identical to TRBD1. The CDR3 has 16 amino acids. Trimming at V came to 0 bases and at J to 0 bases, leaving 3 bases not matched to a gene. Germline V gives CDR1 SGHRS, CDR2 YFSETQ.